Each of the 2 T cell receptor beta chains below was sequenced from the same sample in a study of OX40 agonist ivuxolimab in advanced cancers. Libraries came from the immunoSEQ multiplex PCR assay. TCRdb's version of the immuneACCESS table is confined to in-frame rearrangements and falls short of the full clone set. An unresolved V gene accounts for under half of the shortfall where checked; the remainder is of unknown origin. The sample table holds tens of thousands of clones, of which around 89% were seen once. The top ten hold roughly 0.98% of the sample. Here the sequenced sample was CD4+ or CD8+ T cells sorted from blood, taken in a trial of the OX40 agonist ivuxolimab. These receptors were obtained from an adult with an advanced solid tumor such as melanoma, head and neck, liver or kidney cancer.

This chain connects TRBV7-2 to TRBJ1-5; 11 nucleotides align to TRBD1. Germline V CDR1 and CDR2: SGHTA, FQGNSA. After removal of 5 bases from V and 0 bases from J, the junction contained 12 bases not matched to a gene. The CDR3 totals 19 residues. The CDR3 bases are TGTGCCAGCAGCCTGGTCGGGACAGGGGGGTTTTATAGCAATCAGCCCCAGCATTTT. It yields the protein CASSLVGTGGFYSNQPQHF.

The V call is TRBV5-1, the J call TRBJ2-1; the match to TRBD1 covers 12 bases. CDR1 is SGHRS, CDR2 YFSETQ, per germline. This CDR3 has 15 residues. J gave up 9 bases and V 4 bases, and 8 bases lay outside the gene matches. The CDR3 DNA is TGCGCCAGCAGCGGGCCGGGACAGGGGGCGGGTGAGCAGTTCTTC. Protein: CASSGPGQGAGEQFF.